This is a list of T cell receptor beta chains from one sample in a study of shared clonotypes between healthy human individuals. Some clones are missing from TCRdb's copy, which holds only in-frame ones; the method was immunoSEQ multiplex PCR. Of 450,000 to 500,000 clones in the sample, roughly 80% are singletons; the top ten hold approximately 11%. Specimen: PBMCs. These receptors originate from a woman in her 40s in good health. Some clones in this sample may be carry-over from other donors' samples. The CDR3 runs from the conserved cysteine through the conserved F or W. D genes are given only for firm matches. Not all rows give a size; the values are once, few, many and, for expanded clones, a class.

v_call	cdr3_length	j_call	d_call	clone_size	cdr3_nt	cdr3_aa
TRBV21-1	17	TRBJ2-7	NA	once	TGTGCCAGCAGCAAAGGATCCGGGACTAGCGCCTCCTACGAGCAGTACTTC	CASSKGSGTSASYEQYF
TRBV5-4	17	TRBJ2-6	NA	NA	TGTGCCAGCAGCTTGGGGACCTTTACGAGCGGGGCCAACGTCCTGACTTTC	CASSLGTFTSGANVLTF
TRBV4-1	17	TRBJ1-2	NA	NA	TGCGCCAGCAGCCAAGAGTTGGAAAGGTTTCCGCTATATGGCTACACCTTC	CASSQELERFPLYGYTF
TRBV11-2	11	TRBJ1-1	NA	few	TGTGCCAGCAGCTTAGAGACTGAAGCTTTCTTT	CASSLETEAFF
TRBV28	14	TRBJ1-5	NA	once	TGTGCCAGCAGTTCGACAGTCCTCAATCAGCCCCAGCATTTT	CASSSTVLNQPQHF
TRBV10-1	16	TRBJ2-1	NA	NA	TGCGCCAGCAGTGAGTGTCGACTAGGGGCATACAATGAGCAGTTCTTC	CASSECRLGAYNEQFF
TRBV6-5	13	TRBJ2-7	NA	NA	TGTGCCAGCAGTTTACTCCCCCGGGATGAGCAGTACTTC	CASSLLPRDEQYF
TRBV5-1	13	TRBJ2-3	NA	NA	TGCGCCAGCAGAGGGGAGGGCACAGATACGCAGTATTTT	CASRGEGTDTQYF
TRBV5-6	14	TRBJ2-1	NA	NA	TGTGCCAGCAGCTTTTGGCAATCCTACAATGAGCAGTTCTTC	CASSFWQSYNEQFF
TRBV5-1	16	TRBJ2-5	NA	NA	TGCGCCAGCAGCTTGGCCGGCCAGGGAGGAGGAGAGACCCAGTACTTC	CASSLAGQGGGETQYF
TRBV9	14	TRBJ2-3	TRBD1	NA	TGTGCCAGCAGCCTACGACAGGGCCAGGATACGCAGTATTTT	CASSLRQGQDTQYF
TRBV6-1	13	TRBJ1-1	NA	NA	TGTGCCAGCAGTGGCCCACAGTACACTGAAGCTTTCTTT	CASSGPQYTEAFF
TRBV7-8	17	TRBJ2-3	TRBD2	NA	TGTGCCAGCAGCCCTAGGGGGACTAGCGCCCTGACAGATACGCAGTATTTT	CASSPRGTSALTDTQYF
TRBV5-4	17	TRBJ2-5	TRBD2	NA	TGTGCCAGCAGCTTGGTACCTAGCGGGAGGGCCGGGGAGACCCAGTACTTC	CASSLVPSGRAGETQYF
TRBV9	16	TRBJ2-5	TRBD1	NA	TGTGCCAGCAGCCCACATAGGGACAGCTTTCAAGAGACCCAGTACTTC	CASSPHRDSFQETQYF
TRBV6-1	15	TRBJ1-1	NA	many	TGTGCCAGCAGTGTTTTTCCGGGTTTGAACACTGAAGCTTTCTTT	CASSVFPGLNTEAFF
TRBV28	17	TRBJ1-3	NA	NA	TGTGCCAGCAGCTCTCCTTATAACCCAGGGCCTGGAAACACCATATATTTT	CASSSPYNPGPGNTIYF
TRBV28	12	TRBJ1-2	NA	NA	TGTGCCAGCAGTTCGGGGACTGATGGCTACACCTTC	CASSSGTDGYTF
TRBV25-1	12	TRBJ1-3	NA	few	TGTGCCGGAGCGGGGGACGGAAACACCATATATTTT	CAGAGDGNTIYF
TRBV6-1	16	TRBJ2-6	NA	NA	TGTGCCAGCAGTGAATTGGACTTCTCTGGGGCTAACGTCCTGGCTTTC	CASSELDFSGANVLAF
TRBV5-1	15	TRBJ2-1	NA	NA	TGCGCCAGCAGGGGCGACGGGAAGTACTACAATGAGCAGTTCTTC	CASRGDGKYYNEQFF
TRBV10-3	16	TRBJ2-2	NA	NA	TGTGCCATCAGTGACGAACAGGGTAAAATAACCGGGGAGCTGTTTTTT	CAISDEQGKITGELFF
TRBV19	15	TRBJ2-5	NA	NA	TGTGCCAGTAGTATAGCCTCGACAGGCCAAGAGACCCAGTACTTC	CASSIASTGQETQYF
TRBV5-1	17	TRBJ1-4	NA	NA	TGCGCCAGCAGCCCCCGGGGGGGCGAGATCGGAGGGGAAAAACTGTTTTTT	CASSPRGGEIGGEKLFF
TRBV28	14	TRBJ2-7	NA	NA	TGTGCCACCAAAGCAGGGGACCCTGTCGGGGAGCAGTACTTC	CATKAGDPVGEQYF
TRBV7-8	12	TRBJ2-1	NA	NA	TGTGCCAGCAGCTTCACTCTAGTGGAGCAGTTCTTC	CASSFTLVEQFF
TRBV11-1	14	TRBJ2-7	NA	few	TGTGCCAGCAGCTTCGGGCGGTTGACCTACGAGCAGTACTTC	CASSFGRLTYEQYF
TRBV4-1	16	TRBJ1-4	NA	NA	TGCGCCAGCAGCCAAGATCCAAGGACGGGGAATGAAAAACTGTTTTTT	CASSQDPRTGNEKLFF
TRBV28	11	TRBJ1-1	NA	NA	TGTGCCAGCAGTGAGCTGGTGGAAGCTTTCTTT	CASSELVEAFF